A single sample gave rise to the 4 T cell receptor beta chains below, sequenced in a study of cytomegalovirus exposure and HLA in healthy donors. 60 Vbeta and 13 Jbeta primers were used in PCR. TCRdb's copy holds only in-frame clones and misses some; the assay was immunoSEQ multiplex PCR. The listing records 70,000 or so clones. Specimen: PBMCs. The receptor source for this set is a female donor in good health and CMV-seropositive.

CDR3 nucleotide sequence: TGTGCCAGCAGCTTGGATCCAGGGGGCTACACTGAAGCTTTCTTT. It translates to CASSLDPGGYTEAFF. V gene TRBV5-6 combines with J gene TRBJ1-1, with 8 bases matching TRBD1. V trimming: 0 bases; J trimming: 3 bases; junction bases outside the gene matches: 4. The germline V gene encodes CDR1 SGHDT and CDR2 YYEEEE. The CDR3 loop spans 15 amino acids. Full variable domain (remainder filled in from reference TRBV5-6 and TRBJ1-1): DAGVTQSPTHLIKTRGQQVTLRCSPKSGHDTVSWYQQALGQGPQFIFQYYEEEERQRGNFPDRFSGHQFPNYSSELNVNALLLGDSALYLCASSLDPGGYTEAFFGQGTRLTVV.

The chain links TRBV7-3 to TRBJ2-1; D might be TRBD2 (6 bases). The germline CDR1 and CDR2 sequences are SGHTA and FQGTGA. This CDR3 is built from 15 residues. The V gene lost 4 bases and the J gene lost 6 bases, with 16 bases spanning the gap. Here the CDR3 reads CASSSKGGAFNEQFF. The DNA of the CDR3 is TGTGCCAGCAGCTCGAAGGGCGGGGCCTTCAATGAGCAGTTCTTC.

The chain joins TRBV30 to TRBJ2-3, with 10 positions matching TRBD2. Germline V gene sequence: CDR1 GTSNPN, CDR2 SVGIG (reference sequence). V lost 7 bases to trimming and J lost 6 bases; unmatched junction nucleotides: 10. The CDR3 sequence is 14 residues long. The CDR3 bases are TGTGCCTCCCGGCAGCGGGGGGGCCGTGATACGCAGTATTTT. Its translation: CASRQRGGRDTQYF.

This CDR3 is CAWSVGGTVSNQPQHF. As DNA, the CDR3 is TGTGCCTGGAGTGTAGGAGGGACGGTTAGCAATCAGCCCCAGCATTTT. The rearrangement links TRBV30 to TRBJ1-5; weak D call: TRBD1 (5 bases). The germline gives CDR1 GTSNPN, CDR2 SVGIG (reference sequence). The CDR3 is 16 amino acids. V was pared by 0 bases and J by 0 bases, with 12 bases between.